Included here is one T cell receptor (beta chain) sequence, with context. What it binds is unknown. This sample is part of a study of Graves' ophthalmopathy and Graves' hyperthyroidism. Study-wide results and caveats: A 13-signature model separated ophthalmopathy from stable hyperthyroidism, reaching around 90% sensitivity and roughly 81% specificity cross-validated.

Scientists amplified the TCR beta CDR3 regions from RNA transcripts. Scientists carried out first-round RT-PCR using HTBI primers and then a second-round multiplex PCR. From the multiplex PCR reads, TCRdb called clonotypes with MiXCR, one entry per CDR3 protein. The sample shows 200,000 to 250,000 distinct CDR3 sequences, under 25% of them seen only once. The source material was peripheral blood. The TCR comes from a woman between 50 and 59 years old with Graves' ophthalmopathy.

The CDR3 spells CATSDLAGGQETQYF. The CDR3 coding sequence is TGTGCCACCAGTGATTTGGCAGGGGGCCAAGAGACCCAGTACTTC. The chain employs TRBV24-1 and TRBJ2-5, with 7 bases aligning to TRBD1. The length of the CDR3 is 15 residues. Germline CDR1 reads KGHDR; CDR2 reads SFDVKD. Trimming removed 0 bases from V and 1 base from J; junction bases left unmatched: 1.